These T cell receptor beta chains were read from a single sample in a study of OX40 agonist ivuxolimab in advanced cancers. Generated by immunoSEQ multiplex PCR, the TCRdb table keeps only in-frame clones and is missing some. The table includes roughly 67,000 clones, 92% detected once. Specimen: CD4+ or CD8+ T cells sorted from blood, collected in a trial of the OX40 agonist ivuxolimab. The receptor set was obtained from an adult with an advanced solid tumor such as melanoma, head and neck, liver or kidney cancer. Both conserved end residues are part of each CDR3.

v_gene	j_gene	CDR3aa
TRBV6-6	TRBJ2-3	CASTLQRGVSDTQYF
TRBV13	TRBJ1-2	CASSLDRGTYGYTF
TRBV20-1	TRBJ1-2	CSAPVGYTF
TRBV6-5	TRBJ2-5	CASSYFSDRGGETQYF
TRBV27	TRBJ2-2	CASSIQGANTGELFF
TRBV7-6	TRBJ2-2	CASSLIPRGLGTGELFF
TRBV6-1	TRBJ2-7	CASKEQGARRYEQYF
TRBV10-3	TRBJ2-3	CAPTRGTDTQYF
TRBV15	TRBJ1-1	CATSREPGGDTEAFF
TRBV4-3	TRBJ2-7	CASSPAHRYSYEQYF
TRBV5-4	TRBJ1-1	CASSLPNERQRPEAFF
TRBV7-9	TRBJ1-1	CASSLRGNTEAFF
TRBV11-2	TRBJ2-1	CASSWGWTDYNEQFF
TRBV4-1	TRBJ2-7	CASSHEQGPIYEQYF
TRBV18	TRBJ2-7	CASGRDRGLYEQYF
TRBV7-9	TRBJ2-7	CASSGPGLPWGEQYF
TRBV5-7	TRBJ2-1	CASSPDTFSYNEQFF
TRBV27	TRBJ2-7	CASSPQPGGGYEQYF
TRBV9	TRBJ2-3	CASSLQGNGPADTQYF
TRBV29-1	TRBJ2-2	CSVGGTGGDTGELFF
TRBV10-1	TRBJ1-2	CASSEDRAYGYTF
TRBV19	TRBJ1-1	CASSMMTNTEAFF
TRBV11-2	TRBJ1-1	CASSLVASLNTEAFF
TRBV5-1	TRBJ2-7	CASRGELSYEQYF
TRBV30	TRBJ2-5	CAWKGWQTQETQYF
TRBV7-8	TRBJ2-7	CASSSGLAGGANSYEQYF
TRBV27	TRBJ1-2	CASSSPRSNGYTF
TRBV7-8	TRBJ1-6	CASRQGGQDNSPLHF
TRBV4-1	TRBJ1-5	CASSQVGNQPQHF
TRBV5-1	TRBJ1-1	CASSLTGENTEAFF
TRBV4-1	TRBJ1-1	CASSQGRGPGTEAFF
TRBV6-5	TRBJ1-1	CASSYSFGASTEAFF
TRBV5-1	TRBJ2-7	CASSDGTGTYEQYF
TRBV10-3	TRBJ2-7	CAISEPDRGQYEQYF
TRBV29-1	TRBJ1-1	CSVDADRGLNTEAFF
TRBV4-3	TRBJ1-2	CASSQVLGGYGYTF
TRBV5-8	TRBJ1-1	CASSPWGGPAEAFF
TRBV10-3	TRBJ1-2	CAIGPGAYLNYGYTF
TRBV6-1	TRBJ1-1	CASADGSYGGTEAFF
TRBV10-3	TRBJ2-7	CAISDLGGQGYEQYF
TRBV29-1	TRBJ1-2	CSVDDSDILPGYTF
TRBV11-2	TRBJ1-6	CASSSQDSTIGSPLHF
TRBV5-6	TRBJ2-7	CASSDTGRVSYEQYF
TRBV6-5	TRBJ1-3	CASSGTGVSGNTIYF
TRBV19	TRBJ1-2	CASSYTTIYYGYTF
TRBV27	TRBJ2-7	CASNPQAPLPYEQYF
TRBV15	TRBJ2-5	CATRPYRDTEETQYF
TRBV4-2	TRBJ1-2	CASSQGQGVVRGYTF
TRBV2	TRBJ1-2	CASSEATAGYGYTF
TRBV10-3	TRBJ2-1	CAISAPADHEQFF
TRBV6-5	TRBJ2-7	CASSYGVNEQYF
TRBV5-6	TRBJ1-4	CASSLAPFPGKLFF
TRBV7-6	TRBJ1-5	CASSLATGPSNQPQHF
TRBV5-6	TRBJ2-7	CASSFGTGDEQYF
TRBV27	TRBJ2-1	CASSFYPKPSGVYNEQFF
TRBV11-2	TRBJ1-1	CASSLGPGGAQYKAAFF
TRBV9	TRBJ2-7	CASSVTSGDYEQYF
TRBV27	TRBJ2-7	CASSLFRGEQYF
TRBV7-9	TRBJ2-1	CASSPPAGAYHEQFF
TRBV5-1	TRBJ1-1	CASSYRGAQDTEAFF